The 27 T cell receptor beta chains listed next were all sequenced from one sample in a study of blood T cell repertoires in COVID-19. Assay used: immunoSEQ multiplex PCR; TCRdb lists only in-frame clones, some missing. The sample consists of roughly 100,000 clones, 76% of them appearing once. The sample taken for sequencing was peripheral blood. All receptors derive from a man older than 75 with COVID-19, enrolled during active disease.

The gene calls are TRBV5-1 and TRBJ1-6; 10 nucleotides align to TRBD1. V was clipped by 4 bases and J by 8 bases; unmatched bases: 3. CDR1 is SGHRS, CDR2 YFSETQ, per germline. The CDR3 loop spans 14 amino acids. CDR3 region: CASSLGQGDSPLHF. CDR3 sequence (DNA): TGCGCCAGCAGCCTCGGACAGGGGGATTCACCCCTCCACTTT.

V usage is TRBV28 and J usage is TRBJ2-7; possibly TRBD1 for D (6 bases). Trimming shortened V by 3 bases and J by 3 bases, and 12 bases separated the two germline ends. The CDR3 runs to 14 residues. CDR1 MDHEN and CDR2 SYDVKM come from the germline V gene. CDR3 in DNA: TGTGCCAGCAGTTTTCTGGACAGAAACTACGAGCAGTACTTC. Translated: CASSFLDRNYEQYF.

This chain uses TRBV5-1 with TRBJ2-1, with TRBD2 identical over 8 bases. The germline V gene encodes CDR1 SGHRS and CDR2 YFSETQ. This CDR3 has 14 residues. Trimming removed 4 bases from V and 5 bases from J; junction bases left unmatched: 5. This CDR3 reads CASSPGLANNEQFF. The CDR3 DNA is TGCGCCAGCAGCCCCGGACTAGCTAACAATGAGCAGTTCTTC.

The chain links TRBV2 to TRBJ2-1; a possible D gene is TRBD2 (5 bases). Germline V gene sequence: CDR1 SNHLY, CDR2 FYNNEI. The CDR3 has 18 residues. V lost 2 bases and J 7 bases, leaving 24 bases between the germline ends. The CDR3 protein is CASSERGKGFLQRNEQFF. The CDR3 DNA reads as TGTGCCAGCAGTGAAAGAGGGAAGGGTTTCCTCCAGAGGAATGAGCAGTTCTTC.

The DNA of the CDR3 is TGTGCCAGCAGCTCCCGGACTAGCGGGAGGTACGAGCAGTACTTC. Translated, it gives CASSSRTSGRYEQYF. This chain joins TRBV13 and TRBJ2-7, with TRBD2 matching 14 bases. Germline V CDR1 and CDR2: PRHDT, FYEKMQ (reference sequence). The CDR3 consists of 15 residues. Germline trimming cut 4 bases from V and 4 bases from J; bases unmatched to any gene: 3.

The gene calls are TRBV5-5 and TRBJ1-1; D possibly corresponds to TRBD1 (5 bases). CDR1 and CDR2 from the germline V gene are SGHKS and YYEKEE (reference sequence). V was shortened by 0 bases and J by 3 bases, with 9 bases between the two germline ends. The CDR3 is made up of 14 amino acids. The CDR3 sequence is CASSLEGLDTEAFF. CDR3 nucleotides: TGTGCCAGCAGCTTGGAGGGGCTGGACACTGAAGCTTTCTTT. Full variable domain (rest looked up from reference TRBV5-5 and TRBJ1-1): DAGVTQSPTHLIKTRGQQVTLRCSPISGHKSVSWYQQVLGQGPQFIFQYYEKEERGRGNFPDRFSARQFPNYSSELNVNALLLGDSALYLCASSLEGLDTEAFFGQGTRLTVV.

This clone has only a few counts. The chain carries TRBV6-2 or TRBV6-3 and TRBJ2-6; no reliable D call. CDR3 length: 15 amino acids. Trimming took 4 bases from V and 2 from J, leaving 9 bases between them. CDR1 MNHEY and CDR2 SVGEGT come from the germline V gene. This CDR3 is CASSSDPAGANVLTF. CDR3 bases: TGTGCCAGCAGTTCCGATCCGGCTGGGGCCAACGTCCTGACTTTC.

In this sample, this clone turned up a few times. V usage is TRBV30 and J usage is TRBJ2-3; 8 bases match TRBD2. J gave up 5 bases and V 0 bases, and 1 base lay outside the gene matches. Germline V gives CDR1 GTSNPN, CDR2 SVGIG (reference sequence). This CDR3 spans 13 amino acids. CDR3 protein: CAWSVTSGDTQYF. The CDR3 DNA sequence: TGTGCCTGGAGTGTAACTAGCGGAGATACGCAGTATTTT.

The chain uses TRBV6-6 and TRBJ1-5; D ambiguous. V was trimmed by 6 bases and J by 7 bases, leaving 13 bases between them. This CDR3 has 13 residues. Germline V gene lookup returns CDR1 MNHNY and CDR2 SVGAGI (reference sequence). The DNA for the CDR3 is TGTGCCAGCAGCAGACAAGGAGGCCAGCCCCAGCATTTT. Its translation is CASSRQGGQPQHF.

CDR3 region: CASLPGGDSPLHF. CDR3 DNA sequence: TGTGCCAGCTTACCGGGGGGGGATTCACCCCTCCACTTT. The chain links TRBV18 to TRBJ1-6; perhaps TRBD1 as D (5 bases). This CDR3 region has 13 residues. The V gene's germline CDR1 is KGHSH and CDR2 LQKENI. Trimming left V 7 bases short and J 8 bases short, with 12 bases between.

This clone was seen a single time. The chain uses TRBV5-1 and TRBJ2-7, with 7 bases lining up with TRBD1. V was pared by 4 bases and J by 3 bases, with 13 bases of the junction left unmatched. Germline CDR1 and CDR2: SGHRS and YFSETQ. The CDR3 has 16 amino acids. CDR3: CASSPTLQGTSYEQYF. The CDR3 nucleotides read TGCGCCAGCAGCCCTACCCTACAGGGGACGAGCTACGAGCAGTACTTC.

The chain employs TRBV6-2 or TRBV6-3 and TRBJ2-5; 8 bases agree with TRBD2. The CDR3 spans 16 residues. With 6 bases clipped from V and 6 bases from J, the junction kept 15 bases outside the gene matches. CDR1 and CDR2 (germline): MNHEY, SVGEGT. CDR3 coding DNA: TGTGCCAGCAGCCTTTTGGGGCGGGAGGTCTGGCAGACCCAGTACTTC. This sequence encodes CASSLLGREVWQTQYF.

This clone appeared many times. The chain has TRBV27 and TRBJ2-5; 7 nucleotides match TRBD2. This CDR3 has 14 amino acids. Germline values: CDR1 MNHEY, CDR2 SMNVEV (reference sequence). V gave up 4 bases and J gave up 5 bases; unmatched junction bases: 7. CDR3: CASSSTMGGETQYF. As DNA, the CDR3 is TGTGCCAGCAGTTCTACAATGGGGGGGGAGACCCAGTACTTC.

The chain joins TRBV24-1 to TRBJ1-3; unclear D gene. The CDR3 extends over 14 amino acids. CDR1 is KGHDR and CDR2 is SFDVKD in the germline V gene. With 7 bases removed from V and 0 bases from J, the gap between germline ends came to 9 bases. The CDR3 nucleotides are TGTGCCACCAGCGCAGCGAACTCTGGAAACACCATATATTTT. Its translation is CATSAANSGNTIYF.

The chain couples TRBV5-6 to TRBJ1-5; D is uncertain. CDR3 length equals 14 residues. CDR1 is SGHDT, CDR2 YYEEEE, per germline. V was cut by 0 bases and J by 0 bases, with 4 bases left in between. This chain's CDR3 is CASSLGSSNQPQHF. CDR3 DNA sequence: TGTGCCAGCAGCTTGGGCAGTAGCAATCAGCCCCAGCATTTT.

This clone was seen only a few times. The rearrangement links TRBV6-5 to TRBJ1-2, with TRBD1 matching 7 bases. The CDR3 covers 14 residues. With 6 bases clipped from V and 2 bases from J, the junction kept 6 bases outside the gene matches. Germline lookup yields CDR1 MNHEY and CDR2 SVGAGI. This chain's CDR3 is CASRIDRENYGYTF. The CDR3 nucleotides are TGTGCCAGCAGGATAGACAGGGAAAACTATGGCTACACCTTC.

This rearrangement joins TRBV21-1 to TRBJ1-2; the D call of TRBD1 is as the table states it, not checked on the DNA. TRBV21-1 constitutes a pseudogene. The CDR3 has 14 residues. Here the CDR3 reads CASTGRTGSYGYTF. DNA for the CDR3: TGTGCCAGCACCGGTCGGACAGGGTCCTATGGCTACACCTTC.

This chain links TRBV7-6 with TRBJ1-4; D is ambiguous. The CDR3 has 12 amino acids. V lost 4 bases to trimming and J lost 11 bases, with 11 bases between them. Germline CDR1 and CDR2: SGHVS and FNYEAQ. The CDR3 is CASSSFGYKLFF. The CDR3 DNA is TGTGCCAGCAGCTCATTCGGGTATAAACTGTTTTTT.

This rearrangement joins TRBV5-6 to TRBJ1-6; 8 nucleotides line up with TRBD1. With V trimmed by 3 bases and J by 1 base, 0 bases remained unmatched. The CDR3 is 15 residues long. The germline gives CDR1 SGHDT, CDR2 YYEEEE. CDR3 bases: TGTGCCAGCAGCTACAGGGGGTCCTATAATTCACCCCTCCACTTT. Its protein is CASSYRGSYNSPLHF.

The chain couples TRBV28 to TRBJ2-7; no definite D call. V gave up 5 bases and J gave up 4 bases, with 18 bases separating them. Germline V lookup: CDR1 MDHEN, CDR2 SYDVKM. The CDR3 spans 15 residues. CDR3: CASSAGFSKHYEQYF. Here the CDR3 DNA reads TGTGCCAGCAGTGCCGGGTTCTCGAAGCATTACGAGCAGTACTTC.

This clone was seen once. The chain uses TRBV28 and TRBJ2-7; weak D call: TRBD2 (6 bases). This CDR3 is built from 14 residues. Per the germline V gene, CDR1 is MDHEN and CDR2 is SYDVKM. V lost 6 bases and J lost 2, with 14 bases in between. The CDR3 nucleotides read TGTGCCAGCAGCCCAGCTAGCGTGGCCTACGAGCAGTACTTC. Amino acid sequence: CASSPASVAYEQYF.

The chain carries TRBV6-1 and TRBJ1-1; D gene unclear. Deletions cut 3 bases from V and 1 base from J, with 6 bases between. CDR1 and CDR2 (germline): MNHNS, SASEGT. This CDR3 is built from 13 residues. CDR3: CASSESENTEAFF. CDR3 DNA: TGTGCCAGCAGTGAGTCAGAGAACACTGAAGCTTTCTTT.

As to this clone: Its ends do not fully match the called genes, so a read error is possible. The rearrangement uses TRBV7-7 and TRBJ1-1; TRBD1 matches 9 bases. Looked up from germline, CDR1 is SSHAT and CDR2 is FNYEAQ (reference sequence). The CDR3 consists of 13 residues. Here the CDR3 DNA reads TGTGCTAGCAGCTTCGGACAGGGGACTGAAGCTTTCTTT. Encoded protein: CASSFGQGTEAFF.

The chain couples TRBV18 to TRBJ1-5; D remains unclear. V was trimmed by 2 bases and J by 0 bases, leaving 5 bases between them. This CDR3 has 14 amino acids. In germline, CDR1 is KGHSH, CDR2 LQKENI. CDR3 bases: TGTGCCAGCTCACCAAACGGTAGCAATCAGCCCCAGCATTTT. Translated: CASSPNGSNQPQHF. Filled out from reference TRBV18 and TRBJ1-5, the complete variable domain reads NAGVMQNPRHLVRRRGQEARLRCSPMKGHSHVYWYRQLPEEGLKFMVYLQKENIIDESGMPKERFSAEFPKEGPSILRIQQVVRGDSAAYFCASSPNGSNQPQHFGDGTRLSIL.

V is TRBV18 and J is TRBJ1-5; TRBD1 matches 9 bases. After removal of 2 bases from V and 6 bases from J, the junction contained 5 bases not matched to a gene. Germline V gene sequence: CDR1 KGHSH, CDR2 LQKENI. The CDR3 length is 15 residues. The CDR3 loop is CASSPTGGLVQPQHF. The CDR3 DNA follows: TGTGCCAGCTCACCAACAGGGGGCCTGGTTCAGCCCCAGCATTTT.

The rearrangement uses TRBV28 and TRBJ1-4, with D unresolved. The germline gives CDR1 MDHEN, CDR2 SYDVKM. Trimming shortened V by 4 bases and J by 3 bases, and 12 bases separated the two germline ends. The CDR3 length is 15 residues. The CDR3 here is CASSSAAGSNEKLFF. CDR3 coding DNA: TGTGCCAGCAGTTCTGCGGCGGGGTCTAATGAAAAACTGTTTTTT.

V usage is TRBV13 and J usage is TRBJ2-5, with TRBD2 matching 8 bases. CDR1 PRHDT and CDR2 FYEKMQ come from the germline V gene (reference sequence). The CDR3 spans 14 residues. Losses at the gene ends were 4 bases for V and 5 bases for J; bases not matched to a gene: 6. The CDR3: CASSWGTSGETQYF. The CDR3 region has the DNA TGTGCCAGCAGCTGGGGGACTAGTGGGGAGACCCAGTACTTC.